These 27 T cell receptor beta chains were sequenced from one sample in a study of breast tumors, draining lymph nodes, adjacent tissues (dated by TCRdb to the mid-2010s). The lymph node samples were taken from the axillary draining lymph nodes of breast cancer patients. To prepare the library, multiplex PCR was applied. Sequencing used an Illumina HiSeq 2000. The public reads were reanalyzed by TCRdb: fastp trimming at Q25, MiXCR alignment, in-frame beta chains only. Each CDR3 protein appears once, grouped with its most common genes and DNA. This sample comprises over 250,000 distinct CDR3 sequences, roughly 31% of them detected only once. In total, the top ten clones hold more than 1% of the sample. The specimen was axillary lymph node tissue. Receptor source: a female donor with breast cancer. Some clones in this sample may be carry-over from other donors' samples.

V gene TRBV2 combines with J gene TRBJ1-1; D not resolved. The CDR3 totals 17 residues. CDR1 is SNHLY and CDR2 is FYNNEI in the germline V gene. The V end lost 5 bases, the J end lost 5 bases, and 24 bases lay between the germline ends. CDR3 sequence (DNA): TGTGCCAGCAGTAGCTCTATCGGACGGGGATGGGAGACTGAAGCTTTCTTT. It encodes CASSSSIGRGWETEAFF.

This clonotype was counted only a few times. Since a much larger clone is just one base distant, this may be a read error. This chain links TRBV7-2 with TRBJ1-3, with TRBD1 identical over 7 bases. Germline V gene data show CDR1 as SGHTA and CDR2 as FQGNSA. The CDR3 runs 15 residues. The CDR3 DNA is TGTGCCAGCAGCTTGGGGACAGTCTCTGGAAACACCATACATTTT. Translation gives CASSLGTVSGNTIHF.

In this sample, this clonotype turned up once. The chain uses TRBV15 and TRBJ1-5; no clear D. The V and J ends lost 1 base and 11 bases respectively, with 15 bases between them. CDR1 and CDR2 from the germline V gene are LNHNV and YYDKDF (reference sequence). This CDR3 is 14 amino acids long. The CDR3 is CATSRGLAGETQHF. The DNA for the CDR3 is TGTGCCACCAGCAGAGGACTAGCGGGAGAGACCCAGCATTTT. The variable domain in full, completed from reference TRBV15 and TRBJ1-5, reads DAMVIQNPRYQVTQFGKPVTLSCSQTLNHNVMYWYQQKSSQAPKLLFHYYDKDFNNEADTPDNFQSRRPNTSFCFLDIRSPGLGDTAMYLCATSRGLAGETQHFGDGTRLSIL.

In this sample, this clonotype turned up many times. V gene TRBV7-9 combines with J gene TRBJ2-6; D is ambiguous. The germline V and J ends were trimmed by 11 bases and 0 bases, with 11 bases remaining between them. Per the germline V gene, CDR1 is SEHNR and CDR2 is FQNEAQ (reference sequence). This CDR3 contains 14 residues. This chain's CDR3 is CALRRDSGANVLTF. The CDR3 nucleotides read TGTGCCCTAAGAAGAGACTCTGGGGCCAACGTCCTGACTTTC.

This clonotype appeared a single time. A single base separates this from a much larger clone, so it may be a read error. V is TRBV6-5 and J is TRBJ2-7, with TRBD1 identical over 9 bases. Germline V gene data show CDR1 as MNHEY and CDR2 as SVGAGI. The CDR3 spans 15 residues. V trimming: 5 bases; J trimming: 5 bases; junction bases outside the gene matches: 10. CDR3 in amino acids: CASSHGGQGAHEQYF. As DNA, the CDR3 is TGTGCCAGCAGTCACGGGGGACAGGGTGCCCACGAGCAGTACTTC.

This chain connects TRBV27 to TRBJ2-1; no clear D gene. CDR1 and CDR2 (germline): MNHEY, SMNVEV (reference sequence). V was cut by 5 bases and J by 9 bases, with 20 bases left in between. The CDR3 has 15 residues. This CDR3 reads CASSPDHSYWGEQFF. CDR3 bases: TGTGCCAGCAGTCCCGACCATTCCTATTGGGGTGAGCAGTTCTTC.

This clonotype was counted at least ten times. CDR3 residues: CASSTPLGGGNSYEQYF. DNA for the CDR3: TGTGCCAGCAGCACGCCTTTGGGCGGGGGGAACTCCTACGAGCAGTACTTC. The chain couples TRBV9 to TRBJ2-7, with 8 bases fitting TRBD2. V dropped 4 bases and J dropped 0; count of bases not matched to a gene: 12. The CDR3 consists of 17 residues. Germline CDR1 SGDLS, CDR2 YYNGEE. Full variable domain (rest looked up from reference TRBV9 and TRBJ2-7): DSGVTQTPKHLITATGQRVTLRCSPRSGDLSVYWYQQSLDQGLQFLIQYYNGEERAKGNILERFSAQQFPDLHSELNLSSLELGDSALYFCASSTPLGGGNSYEQYFGPGTRLTVT.

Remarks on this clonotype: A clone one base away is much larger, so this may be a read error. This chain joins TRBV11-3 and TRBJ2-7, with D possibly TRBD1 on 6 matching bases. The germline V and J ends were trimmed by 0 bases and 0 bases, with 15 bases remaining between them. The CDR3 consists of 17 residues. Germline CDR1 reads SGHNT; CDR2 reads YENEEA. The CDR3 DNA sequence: TGTGCCAGCAGCTTAGACGGCGCCCGAGGGGGCTCCTACGAGCAGTACGTC. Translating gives CASSLDGARGGSYEQYV.

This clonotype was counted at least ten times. CDR3 DNA: TGTGCCAGCAGCCAAGTCTCCCGGATCACCTCGAACACCGGGGAGCTGTTTTTT. Translation: CASSQVSRITSNTGELFF. The J gene is TRBJ2-2, the V gene TRBV14; unclear D gene. CDR1 is SGHDN and CDR2 is FVKESK in the germline V gene. Trimming took 1 base from V and 0 from J, leaving 15 bases between them. The CDR3 length is 18 residues.

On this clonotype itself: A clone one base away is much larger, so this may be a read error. The CDR3 nucleotides read TGTGCCAGCAGCTTAGGCGCTAGCGCGACGAACACCGGGGAGCTGTTTTTT. Encoded protein: CASSLGASATNTGELFF. This chain uses TRBV11-3 with TRBJ2-2; D perhaps matches TRBD2 (6 bases). Trimming removed 1 base at V and 0 bases at J, with 12 bases between. From germline, CDR1 is SGHNT and CDR2 YENEEA. This CDR3 has 17 residues. Full variable domain (missing parts from reference TRBV11-3 and TRBJ2-2): EAGVVQSPRYKIIEKKQPVAFWCNPISGHNTLYWYLQNLGQGPELLIRYENEEAVDDSQLPKDRFSAERLKGVDSTLKIQPAELGDSAVYLCASSLGASATNTGELFFGEGSRLTVL.

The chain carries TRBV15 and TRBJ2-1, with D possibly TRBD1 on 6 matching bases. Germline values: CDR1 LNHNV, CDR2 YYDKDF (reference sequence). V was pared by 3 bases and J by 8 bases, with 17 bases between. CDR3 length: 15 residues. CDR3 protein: CATSREVQGLDEQFF. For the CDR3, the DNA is TGTGCCACCAGCAGGGAAGTACAGGGATTGGATGAGCAGTTCTTC. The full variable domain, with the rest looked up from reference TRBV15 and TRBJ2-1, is DAMVIQNPRYQVTQFGKPVTLSCSQTLNHNVMYWYQQKSSQAPKLLFHYYDKDFNNEADTPDNFQSRRPNTSFCFLDIRSPGLGDTAMYLCATSREVQGLDEQFFGPGTRLTVL.

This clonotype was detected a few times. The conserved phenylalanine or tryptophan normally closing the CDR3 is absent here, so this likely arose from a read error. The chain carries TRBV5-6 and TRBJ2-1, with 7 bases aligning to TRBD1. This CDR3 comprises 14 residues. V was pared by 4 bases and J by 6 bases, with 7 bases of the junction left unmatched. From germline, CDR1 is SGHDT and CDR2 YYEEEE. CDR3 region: CASSRIYRGNEQFL. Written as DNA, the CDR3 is TGTGCCAGCAGCCGGATCTACAGGGGCAATGAGCAGTTCCTC.

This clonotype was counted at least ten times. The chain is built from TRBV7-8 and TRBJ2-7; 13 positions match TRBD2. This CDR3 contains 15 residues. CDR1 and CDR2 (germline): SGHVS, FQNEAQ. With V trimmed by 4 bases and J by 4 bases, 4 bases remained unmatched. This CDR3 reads CASSSLAGGPYEQYF. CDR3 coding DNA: TGTGCCAGCAGCTCACTAGCGGGAGGGCCGTACGAGCAGTACTTC.

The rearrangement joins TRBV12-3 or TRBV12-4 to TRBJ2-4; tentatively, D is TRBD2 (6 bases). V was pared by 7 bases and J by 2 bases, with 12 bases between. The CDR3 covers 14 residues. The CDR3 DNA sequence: TGTGCCAGCACCCAAGGAGGGTCCAAAAACATTCAGTACTTC. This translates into CASTQGGSKNIQYF.

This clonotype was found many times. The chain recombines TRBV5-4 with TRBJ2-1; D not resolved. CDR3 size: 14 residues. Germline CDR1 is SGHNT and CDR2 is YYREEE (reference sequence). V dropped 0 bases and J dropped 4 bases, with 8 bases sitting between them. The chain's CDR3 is CASSLVSDYNEQFF. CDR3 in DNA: TGTGCCAGCAGCTTGGTATCGGATTACAATGAGCAGTTCTTC.

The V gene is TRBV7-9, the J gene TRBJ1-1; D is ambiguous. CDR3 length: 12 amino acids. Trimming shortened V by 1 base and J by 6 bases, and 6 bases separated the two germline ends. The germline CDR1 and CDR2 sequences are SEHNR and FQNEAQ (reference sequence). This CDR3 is CASSLGAAEAFF. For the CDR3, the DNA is TGTGCCAGCAGCTTAGGGGCAGCTGAAGCTTTCTTT.

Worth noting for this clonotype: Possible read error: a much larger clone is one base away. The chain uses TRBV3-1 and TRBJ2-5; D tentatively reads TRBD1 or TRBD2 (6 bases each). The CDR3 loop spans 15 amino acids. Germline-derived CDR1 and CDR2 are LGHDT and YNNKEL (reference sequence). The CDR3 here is CAGSQGRGYQETQYF. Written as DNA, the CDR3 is TGTGCCGGCAGCCAGGGGCGGGGATACCAAGAGACCCAGTACTTC.

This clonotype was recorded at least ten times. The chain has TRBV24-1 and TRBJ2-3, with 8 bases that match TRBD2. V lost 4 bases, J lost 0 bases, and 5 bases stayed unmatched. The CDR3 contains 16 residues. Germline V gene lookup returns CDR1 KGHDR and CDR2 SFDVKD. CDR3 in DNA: TGTGCCACCAGTGACCGGGAGGGGCCTAGCACAGATACGCAGTATTTT. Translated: CATSDREGPSTDTQYF.

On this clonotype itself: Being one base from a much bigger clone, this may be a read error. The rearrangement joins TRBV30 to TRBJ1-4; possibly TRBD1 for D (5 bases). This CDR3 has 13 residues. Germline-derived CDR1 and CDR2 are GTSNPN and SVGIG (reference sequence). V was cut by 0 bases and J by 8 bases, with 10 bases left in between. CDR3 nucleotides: TGTGCCTGGAGTGTATCGGGGACGGAAAAACTGTTTTTT. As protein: CAWSVSGTEKLFF. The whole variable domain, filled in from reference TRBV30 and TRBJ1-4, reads SQTIHQWPATLVQPVGSPLSLECTVEGTSNPNLYWYRQAAGRGLQLLFYSVGIGQISSEVPQNLSASRPQDRQFILSSKKLLLSDSGFYLCAWSVSGTEKLFFGSGTQLSVL.

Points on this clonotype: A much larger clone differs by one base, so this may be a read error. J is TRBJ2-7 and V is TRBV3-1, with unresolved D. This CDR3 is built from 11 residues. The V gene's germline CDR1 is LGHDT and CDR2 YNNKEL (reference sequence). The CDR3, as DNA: TGTGCCAGCAGCCAATACTACGAGCAGCACTTC. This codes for CASSQYYEQHF.

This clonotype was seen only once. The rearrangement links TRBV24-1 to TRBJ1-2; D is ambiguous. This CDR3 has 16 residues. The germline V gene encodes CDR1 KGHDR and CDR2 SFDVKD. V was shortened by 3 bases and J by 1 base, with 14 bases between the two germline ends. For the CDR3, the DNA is TGTGCCACCAGTGATCCACCTGGACTGGGTAACTATGGCTACACCTTC. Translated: CATSDPPGLGNYGYTF.

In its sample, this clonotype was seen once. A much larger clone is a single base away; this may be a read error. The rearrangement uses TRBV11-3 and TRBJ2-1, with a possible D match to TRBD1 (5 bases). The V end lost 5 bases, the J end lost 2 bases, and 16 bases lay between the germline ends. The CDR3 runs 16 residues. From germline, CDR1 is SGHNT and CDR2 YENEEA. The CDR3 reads CASSGRGETAYNEQFF. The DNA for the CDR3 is TGTGCCAGCAGCGGTAGGGGCGAGACGGCCTACAATGAGCAGTTCTTC.

The CDR3, as DNA: TGTGCCAGCAGGTCACTAGCGGAGCGATCCTACGAGCAGTACTTC. Protein product: CASRSLAERSYEQYF. The chain couples TRBV7-2 to TRBJ2-7, with 8 bases identical to TRBD2. Germline values: CDR1 SGHTA, CDR2 FQGNSA. V gave up 6 bases and J gave up 1 base; unmatched junction bases: 8. This CDR3 contains 15 residues.

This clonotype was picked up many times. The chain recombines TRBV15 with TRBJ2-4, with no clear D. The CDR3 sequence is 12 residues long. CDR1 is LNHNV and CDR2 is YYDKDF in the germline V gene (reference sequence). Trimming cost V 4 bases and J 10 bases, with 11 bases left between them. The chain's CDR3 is CATSNRGQIQYF. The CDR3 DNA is TGTGCCACCAGCAATCGAGGTCAAATTCAGTACTTC.

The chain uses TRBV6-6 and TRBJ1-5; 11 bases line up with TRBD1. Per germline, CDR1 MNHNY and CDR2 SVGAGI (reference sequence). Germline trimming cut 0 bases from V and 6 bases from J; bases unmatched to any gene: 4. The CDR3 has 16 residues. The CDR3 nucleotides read TGTGCCAGCAGTTACTCCGGGACAGGGGGAAGTCAGCCCCAGCATTTT. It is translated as CASSYSGTGGSQPQHF.

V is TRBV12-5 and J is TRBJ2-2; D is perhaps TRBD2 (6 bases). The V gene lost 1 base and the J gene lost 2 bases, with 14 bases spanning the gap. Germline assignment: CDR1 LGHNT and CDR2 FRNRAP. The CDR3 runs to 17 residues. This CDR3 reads CASGLGGTYKNTGELFF. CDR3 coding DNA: TGTGCTAGTGGTTTGGGAGGGACTTACAAAAACACCGGGGAGCTGTTTTTT.

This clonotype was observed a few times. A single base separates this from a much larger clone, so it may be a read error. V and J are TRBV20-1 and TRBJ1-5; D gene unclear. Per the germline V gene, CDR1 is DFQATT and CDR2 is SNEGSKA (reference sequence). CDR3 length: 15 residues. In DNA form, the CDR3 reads TGCAGTGCTAGGCCCGGGTGGGATAGCACTCAGCCCCAGCATTTT. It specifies CSARPGWDSTQPQHF.